This T cell receptor beta chain was recorded in a study of blood T cell repertoires in COVID-19. Study-wide context: Both acute and convalescent COVID-19 samples were obtained from the United States, Italy and Spain. T cells, B-cell-depleted T cells, or PBMCs provided the cDNA or gDNA that served as material.

As handled by the study authors: Reference gene primer amplification yielded estimated nucleated cell counts. Clones were read by immunoSEQ multiplex PCR, and TCRdb kept only the in-frame ones, dropping some. V, J and clone size were drawn from that table, and D and trimming were deduced from the DNA. The sample has over 85,000 clones, 87% seen once. With 1 base clipped from V and 12 bases from J, the junction kept 9 bases outside the gene matches. The germline CDR1 and CDR2 sequences are GTSNPN and SVGIG (reference sequence). There are 14 residues in the CDR3. While infection was still active, Seattle patients were enrolled and then followed longitudinally.

The gene calls are TRBV30 and TRBJ1-6; 7 positions match TRBD1. Sequenced sample: peripheral blood. The sequence was collected from a woman in her 50s with COVID-19, enrolled during active disease. For the CDR3, the DNA is TGTGCCTGGAGTGAGGGCAGGGGGGATTTACCCCTCCACTTT. It translates to CAWSEGRGDLPLHF.